These T cell receptor beta chains were read from a single sample in a study of T cells in Graves' hyperthyroidism and ophthalmopathy. TCRdb independently ran MiXCR on the multiplex PCR reads; one entry per CDR3 protein. This sample yields hundreds of thousands of distinct CDR3 sequences, of which over 35% are seen a single time; around 31% belongs to the top ten. Sequencing was carried out using blood. These receptors were taken from a woman in her forties with Graves' hyperthyroidism. The CDR3 runs from the conserved cysteine through the conserved F or W. A D gene is named only where the DNA matches it firmly. Where a row states a size, it is once, few, many or the class of an expanded clone; other rows omit it.

>-|TRBV19|TRBJ1-5|many
TGTGCCAGTAGTATAACGGGGAATCCCAATCAGCCCCAGCATTTT
CASSITGNPNQPQHF
>TRBD1|TRBV20-1|TRBJ2-1|-
TGCAGTGCTAGAGATCCAGGGACAGGGTGGAATGAGCAGTTCTTC
CSARDPGTGWNEQFF
>TRBD1|TRBV28|TRBJ1-2|-
TGTGCCAGCAGTCCAAGACAGGGGCGCCCCAACTATGGCTACACCTTC
CASSPRQGRPNYGYTF
>TRBD2|TRBV4-1|TRBJ2-5|-
TGCGCCAGCAGCTCTAGCGGGATCTACCAAGAGACCCAGTACTTC
CASSSSGIYQETQYF
>TRBD1|TRBV4-3|TRBJ1-1|-
TGCGCCAGCAGCCCACTTCAGGGGGTCACTGAAGCTTTCTTT
CASSPLQGVTEAFF
>-|TRBV7-2|TRBJ2-3|-
TGTGCCAGCAGCTTGCGGCCCGACACAGATACGCAGTATTTT
CASSLRPDTDTQYF
>-|TRBV4-3|TRBJ2-6|many
TGCGCCAGCAGCCAAGATAGGGACACCTCTGGGGCCAACGTCCTGACTTTC
CASSQDRDTSGANVLTF
>TRBD1|TRBV4-3|TRBJ1-6|-
TGCGCCAGCAGCCAAGGGCGCTGGGACAGTAAAAACTTT
CASSQGRWDSKNF
>-|TRBV7-6|TRBJ1-3|-
TGTGCCAGCAGCTTAGAGCAGGGAAACACCATATATTTT
CASSLEQGNTIYF
>-|TRBV27|TRBJ1-1|-
TGTGCCAGCCGGACGCCGCCGGGACGGAACACTGAAGCTTTCTTT
CASRTPPGRNTEAFF
>-|TRBV19|TRBJ1-6|few
TGTGCCAGTAGTATTACACGGGATACTTATAATTCACCCCTCCACTTT
CASSITRDTYNSPLHF
>TRBD1|TRBV5-4|TRBJ1-2|few
TGTGCCAGCAGCCAAGATCTATTTGAGACGGGACAGGGGGGCAGTGGCTACACCTTC
CASSQDLFETGQGGSGYTF
>TRBD1|TRBV24-1|TRBJ2-7|-
TGTGCCACCAGTGATCGACACGACAGGGACGAGCAGTACTTC
CATSDRHDRDEQYF
>-|TRBV2|TRBJ1-1|-
TGTGCCAGCAGTTTTTCTAGTAGGTCAGCTTTCTTT
CASSFSSRSAFF
>TRBD2|TRBV12-3/TRBV12-4|TRBJ2-2|few
TGTGCCAGCACCAGACTAGCGGGGGTTGGTACCGGGGAGCTGTTTTTT
CASTRLAGVGTGELFF
>-|TRBV28|TRBJ1-2|-
TGTGCCAGCAGTTTCGACACCCATGGCTACACCTTC
CASSFDTHGYTF
>-|TRBV10-3|TRBJ1-1|many
TGTGCCATCAGTGAGTCGACCCCAGGGAAGAACACTGAAGCTTTCTTT
CAISESTPGKNTEAFF
>TRBD2|TRBV7-3|TRBJ2-5|few
TGTGCCAGCAGCTTAGGGCTAGCGGGAGGCGATAAACAAGAGACCCAGTACTTC
CASSLGLAGGDKQETQYF
>-|TRBV7-9|TRBJ1-1|many
TGTGCCAGCAGCTTAGAGGGGGTTGACACTGAAGCTTTCTTT
CASSLEGVDTEAFF
>-|TRBV27|TRBJ1-2|once
TGTGCCAGCAGCGTGGGAGACAAAGGTCGCACCTTC
CASSVGDKGRTF
>TRBD1|TRBV5-1|TRBJ1-1|few
TGCGCCAGCAGCAAAGAGACAGGGTCGAACACTGAAGCTTTCTTT
CASSKETGSNTEAFF
>-|TRBV7-2|TRBJ2-5|many
TGTGCCAGCAGCTCGTGGAAAATCCTGGAACAAGAGACCCAGTACTTC
CASSSWKILEQETQYF